This TCR beta chain was profiled in a study of early stage breast cancer tumors. As for the study in general: ER+/PR+/HER2- status applied to about 70% of the 16 invasive breast tumors. General study results and limits: Most shared enriched TCRB sequences were commonly generated ones.

Trimming took 2 bases from V and 7 from J, leaving 9 bases between them. Germline V gives CDR1 ENHRY, CDR2 SYGVKD. The CDR3 runs to 12 residues. On this clone: Its specificity is not known.

Assay used: immunoSEQ multiplex PCR; TCRdb lists only in-frame clones, some missing. The sample carries 20,000 to 25,000 clones, about 78% recorded once. The sequencing input was blood. The clonotype originates from a person between 60 and 70 years old with breast cancer. The chain is built from TRBV10-3 and TRBJ2-7; D not resolved. CDR3 sequence reads: CAISERLGEQYF. The CDR3 DNA follows: TGTGCCATCAGTGAGCGCCTTGGGGAGCAGTACTTC.